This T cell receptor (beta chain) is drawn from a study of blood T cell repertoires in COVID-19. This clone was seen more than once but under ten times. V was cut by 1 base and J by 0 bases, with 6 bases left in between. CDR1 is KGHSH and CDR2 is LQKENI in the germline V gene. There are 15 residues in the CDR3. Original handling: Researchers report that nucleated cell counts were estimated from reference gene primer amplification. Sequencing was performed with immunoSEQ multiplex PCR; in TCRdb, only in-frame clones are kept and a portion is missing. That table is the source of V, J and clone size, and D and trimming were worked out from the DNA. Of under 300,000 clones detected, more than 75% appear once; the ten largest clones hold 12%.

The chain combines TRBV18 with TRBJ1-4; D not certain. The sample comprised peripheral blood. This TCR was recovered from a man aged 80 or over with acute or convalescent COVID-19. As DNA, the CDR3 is TGTGCCAGCTCACCACGCCGAGCAACTAATGAAAAACTGTTTTTT. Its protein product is CASSPRRATNEKLFF.